Shown below are 15 T cell receptor beta chains from a single sample sequenced in a study of regulatory T cells in long-lasting Graves disease. Time point defined: newly diagnosed GD, antithyroid drugs for less than 3 months. The TCR library was made from RNA extracted from PBMCs. TCR beta libraries were built with iRepertoire HTBI primers and Arm-PCR of CDR3 regions. TCRdb called the multiplex PCR reads again in MiXCR, with one record for every CDR3 protein. The repertoire has about 530,000 distinct CDR3 sequences, about 16% of them found once; the top ten carry roughly 25%. These data were likewise used in another study, on T cells in Graves' hyperthyroidism and ophthalmopathy.

The material sequenced was peripheral blood mononuclear cells (PBMCs), taken at new diagnosis, from a patient treated with antithyroid drugs. The receptors come from a woman between 40 and 65 years old with Graves disease.

The chain carries TRBV12-3 or TRBV12-4 and TRBJ1-2, with D possibly matching TRBD1 (5 bases). This CDR3 is 13 amino acids long. With 7 bases removed from V and 5 bases from J, the gap between germline ends came to 14 bases. The CDR3 DNA sequence: TGTGCCAGCACCCCCAGGGAGTATTATGGCTACACCTTC. This translates into CASTPREYYGYTF.

This clonotype was seen repeatedly, ten times or more. The chain combines TRBV5-1 with TRBJ1-2, with 7 nucleotides matching TRBD1. V was pared by 4 bases and J by 1 base, with 4 bases of the junction left unmatched. The CDR3 runs to 14 residues. Germline V lookup: CDR1 SGHRS, CDR2 YFSETQ. CDR3 amino acids: CASSPGQINYGYTF. The CDR3 DNA reads TGCGCCAGCAGCCCGGGACAGATTAACTATGGCTACACCTTC.

This clonotype appeared a few times. The rearrangement links TRBV5-1 to TRBJ1-4; possibly TRBD1 for D (5 bases). Trimming took off 0 bases at V and 6 bases at J, with 15 bases between the two ends. CDR1 and CDR2 (germline): SGHRS, YFSETQ. CDR3 length: 16 residues. Here the CDR3 DNA reads TGCGCCAGCAGCTTGGACCCGGGGCAGGGAGATGAAAAACTGTTTTTT. Amino acids: CASSLDPGQGDEKLFF.

The chain is built from TRBV10-2 and TRBJ1-2; D unresolved. From germline, CDR1 is WSHSY and CDR2 SAAADI. The CDR3 totals 11 residues. V gave up 6 bases and J gave up 6 bases, with 8 bases separating them. The chain's CDR3 is CASRPSDGYTF. The CDR3 DNA reads as TGCGCCAGCAGGCCTTCCGATGGCTACACCTTC.

This clonotype was observed many times. The rearrangement joins TRBV3-1 to TRBJ2-7; TRBD1 might be the D (5 bases). CDR1 is LGHDT, CDR2 YNNKEL, per germline (reference sequence). This CDR3 has 14 residues. V was clipped by 0 bases and J by 6 bases, with 12 bases between them. The CDR3 nucleotides are TGTGCCAGCAGCCAAGATTTCAGGGATGGCGAGCAGTACTTC. Its protein is CASSQDFRDGEQYF.

This clonotype has more than one count but fewer than ten. A much larger clone differs from this one at a single base, so this may be a read error. The gene calls are TRBV7-3 and TRBJ2-1; TRBD2 agrees at 10 bases. This CDR3 contains 15 residues. Per the germline V gene, CDR1 is SGHTA and CDR2 is FQGTGA. CDR3 in amino acids: CTSSLSGGAYNEQFF. CDR3 sequence (DNA): TGTACCAGCAGCTTGAGCGGGGGGGCCTACAATGAGCAGTTCTTC. Based on the CDR3 plus reference TRBV7-3 and TRBJ2-1, the full variable domain is GAGVSQTPSNKVTEKGKYVELRCDPISGHTALYWYRQSLGQGPEFLIYFQGTGAADDSGLPNDRFFAVRPEGSVSTLKIQRTERGDSAVYLCTSSLSGGAYNEQFFGPGTRLTVL.

CDR3 in amino acids: CASSYLQGEELFF. The CDR3 region has the DNA TGTGCCAGCAGCTATTTGCAGGGTGAGGAACTGTTTTTT. J is TRBJ1-4 and V is TRBV9, with TRBD1 as a possible D gene (5 bases). The CDR3 runs to 13 residues. Trimming took 4 bases from V and 12 from J, leaving 16 bases between them. Germline V gives CDR1 SGDLS, CDR2 YYNGEE.

This clonotype was recorded at least ten times. The chain joins TRBV6-1 to TRBJ2-1; D ambiguous. V was shortened by 8 bases and J by 1 base, with 18 bases between the two germline ends. Germline assignment: CDR1 MNHNS and CDR2 SASEGT. CDR3 length: 16 residues. The CDR3 DNA is TGTGCCAGCGCGGAGTGGTTAGGGAATTCCTACAATGAGCAGTTCTTC. Translated, it gives CASAEWLGNSYNEQFF.

V and J are TRBV11-2 and TRBJ2-1, with no clear D. Trimming took off 5 bases at V and 12 bases at J, with 11 bases between the two ends. The CDR3 loop spans 11 amino acids. Germline loops: CDR1 SGHAT, CDR2 FQNNGV. CDR3 sequence (DNA): TGTGCCAGCAGCCCCGCCGGCGGGCAGTTCTTC. It is translated as CASSPAGGQFF.

This clonotype showed up many times. V usage is TRBV3-1 and J usage is TRBJ1-1, with D tentatively TRBD1 (5 bases). Trimming pared 1 base from V and 2 bases from J, leaving 5 bases between. CDR3 size: 13 residues. Germline V gene data show CDR1 as LGHDT and CDR2 as YNNKEL (reference sequence). This CDR3 reads CASSQGTNTEAFF. CDR3 coding DNA: TGTGCCAGCAGCCAAGGGACAAACACTGAAGCTTTCTTT.

This clonotype was seen many times. The chain carries TRBV29-1 and TRBJ2-4, with TRBD1 identical over 9 bases. CDR1 and CDR2 from the germline V gene are SQVTM and ANQGSEA. V trimming: 6 bases; J trimming: 8 bases; junction bases outside the gene matches: 8. The length of the CDR3 is 13 residues. The CDR3 DNA sequence: TGCAGCGTCCATTCGGACAGGGGAGACATTCAGTACTTC. This encodes CSVHSDRGDIQYF. Together with reference TRBV29-1 and TRBJ2-4, the CDR3 gives the full variable domain: SAVISQKPSRDICQRGTSLTIQCQVDSQVTMMFWYRQQPGQSLTLIATANQGSEATYESGFVIDKFPISRPNLTFSTLTVSNMSPEDSSIYLCSVHSDRGDIQYFGAGTRLSVL.

This clonotype was seen repeatedly, ten times or more. The chain combines TRBV7-8 with TRBJ1-2; TRBD1 is a possible D gene (6 bases). The CDR3 is 16 amino acids. Germline CDR1 is SGHVS and CDR2 is FQNEAQ. Trimming pared 0 bases from V and 7 bases from J, leaving 18 bases between. CDR3 amino acids: CASSLAGGGSASGYTF. The CDR3, as DNA: TGTGCCAGCAGCTTAGCCGGGGGGGGCTCCGCCTCTGGCTACACCTTC.

This clonotype was observed many times. The chain is built from TRBV20-1 and TRBJ2-5; TRBD2 aligns across 9 bases. This CDR3 is 13 amino acids long. V shed 3 bases, J shed 1 base, and the junction held 0 bases outside the gene matches. CDR1 is DFQATT and CDR2 is SNEGSKA in the germline V gene (reference sequence). The CDR3: CSASSGGQETQYF. In DNA, the CDR3 is TGCAGTGCTAGTAGCGGGGGCCAAGAGACCCAGTACTTC.

The rearrangement uses TRBV5-4 and TRBJ2-5; the D is unclear. CDR1 SGHNT and CDR2 YYREEE come from the germline V gene (reference sequence). Trimming pared 3 bases from V and 5 bases from J, leaving 11 bases between. This CDR3 contains 13 residues. The DNA of the CDR3 is TGTGCCAGCAGCTATGCAATGGGCGAGACCCAGTACTTC. Amino acid sequence: CASSYAMGETQYF.

This clonotype appeared many times. The chain carries TRBV12-3 or TRBV12-4 and TRBJ2-3, with TRBD2 as a possible D gene (5 bases). The CDR3 is made up of 14 amino acids. Trimming shortened V by 1 base and J by 5 bases, and 10 bases separated the two germline ends. The CDR3 region is CASSLGLPGDTQYF. In DNA form, the CDR3 reads TGTGCCAGCAGTTTAGGACTACCCGGAGATACGCAGTATTTT.